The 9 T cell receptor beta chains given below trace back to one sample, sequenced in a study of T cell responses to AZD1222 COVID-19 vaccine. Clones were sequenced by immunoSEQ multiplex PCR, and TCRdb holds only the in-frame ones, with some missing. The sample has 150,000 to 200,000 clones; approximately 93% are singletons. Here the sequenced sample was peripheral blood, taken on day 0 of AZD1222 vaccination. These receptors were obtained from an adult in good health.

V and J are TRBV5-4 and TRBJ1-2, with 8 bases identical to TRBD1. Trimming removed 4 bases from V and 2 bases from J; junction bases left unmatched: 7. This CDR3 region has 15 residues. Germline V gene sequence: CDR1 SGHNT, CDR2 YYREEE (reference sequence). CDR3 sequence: CASSPDRVLNYGYTF. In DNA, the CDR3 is TGTGCCAGCAGCCCGGACAGGGTTCTCAACTATGGCTACACCTTC.

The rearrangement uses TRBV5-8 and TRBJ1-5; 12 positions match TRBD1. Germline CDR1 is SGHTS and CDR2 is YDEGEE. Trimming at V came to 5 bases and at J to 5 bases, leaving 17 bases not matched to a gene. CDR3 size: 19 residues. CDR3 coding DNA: TGTGCCAGCAGTTCCGACCGGGACAGGGGGCAATCCTCTCATCAGCCCCAGCATTTT. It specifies CASSSDRDRGQSSHQPQHF.

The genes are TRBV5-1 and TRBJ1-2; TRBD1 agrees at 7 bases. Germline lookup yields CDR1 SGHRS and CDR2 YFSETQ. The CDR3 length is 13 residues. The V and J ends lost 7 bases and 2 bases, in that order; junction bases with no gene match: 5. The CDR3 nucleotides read TGCGCCAGCGGGGACAGCTTAAACTATGGCTACACCTTC. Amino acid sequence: CASGDSLNYGYTF.

The CDR3 sequence: CASRLMGRAGLYNEQFF. CDR3 sequence (DNA): TGTGCCAGCAGACTTATGGGGCGGGCAGGCCTGTACAATGAGCAGTTCTTC. The chain has TRBV2 and TRBJ2-1; the D call may be TRBD1 or TRBD2 (5 bases each). Deletions cut 6 bases from V and 4 bases from J, with 22 bases between. The CDR3 consists of 17 residues. The germline V gene encodes CDR1 SNHLY and CDR2 FYNNEI.

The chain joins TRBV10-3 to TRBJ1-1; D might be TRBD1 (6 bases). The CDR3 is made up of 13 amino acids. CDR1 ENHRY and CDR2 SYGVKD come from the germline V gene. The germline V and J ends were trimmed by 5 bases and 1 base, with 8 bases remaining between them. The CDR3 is CAISPTGNTEAFF. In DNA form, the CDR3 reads TGTGCCATCAGTCCGACAGGGAACACTGAAGCTTTCTTT.

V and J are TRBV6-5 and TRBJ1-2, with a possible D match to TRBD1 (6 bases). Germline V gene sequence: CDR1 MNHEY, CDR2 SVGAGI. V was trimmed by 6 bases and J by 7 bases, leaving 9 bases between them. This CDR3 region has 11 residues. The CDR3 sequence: CASSQGFGYTF. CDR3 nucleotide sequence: TGTGCCAGCAGCCAGGGGTTTGGCTACACCTTC.

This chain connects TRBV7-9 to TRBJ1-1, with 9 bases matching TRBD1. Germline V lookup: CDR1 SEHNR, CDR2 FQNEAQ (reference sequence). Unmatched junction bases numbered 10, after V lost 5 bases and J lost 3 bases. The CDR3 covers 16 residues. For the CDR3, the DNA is TGTGCCAGCAGCCCAATACAGGGGGCTAAAGACACTGAAGCTTTCTTT. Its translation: CASSPIQGAKDTEAFF.

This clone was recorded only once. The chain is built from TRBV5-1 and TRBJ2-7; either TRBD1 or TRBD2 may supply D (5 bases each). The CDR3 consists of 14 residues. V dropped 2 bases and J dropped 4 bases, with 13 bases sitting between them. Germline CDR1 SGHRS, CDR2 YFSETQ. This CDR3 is CASSFSGPRYEQYF. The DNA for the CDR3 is TGCGCCAGCAGCTTTTCGGGACCGAGATACGAGCAGTACTTC.

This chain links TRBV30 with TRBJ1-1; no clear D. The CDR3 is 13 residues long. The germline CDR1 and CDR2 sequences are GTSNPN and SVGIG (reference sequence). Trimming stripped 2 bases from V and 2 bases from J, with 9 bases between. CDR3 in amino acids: CAWSQAINTEAFF. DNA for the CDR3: TGTGCCTGGAGTCAAGCTATTAACACTGAAGCTTTCTTT.